This section outlines one T cell receptor (beta chain) sequence together with its context. This record belongs to a study of blood T cell repertoires in COVID-19. The CDR3 is 11 amino acids. V dropped 6 bases and J dropped 15; count of bases not matched to a gene: 7. Data came from immunoSEQ multiplex PCR; TCRdb stores just in-frame clones and leaves some out. The sample shows 100,000 or so clones, 70% to 90% of them seen only once. This sequence joins TRBV12-3 or TRBV12-4 and TRBJ2-1, with 8 positions matching TRBD2. Sequenced material: peripheral blood. The sequence was obtained from a woman between 55 and 75 years old with acute or convalescent COVID-19. CDR3 amino acids: CASRGTSGPFF. The CDR3 DNA reads as TGTGCCAGCAGGGGGACTAGTGGGCCGTTCTTC.